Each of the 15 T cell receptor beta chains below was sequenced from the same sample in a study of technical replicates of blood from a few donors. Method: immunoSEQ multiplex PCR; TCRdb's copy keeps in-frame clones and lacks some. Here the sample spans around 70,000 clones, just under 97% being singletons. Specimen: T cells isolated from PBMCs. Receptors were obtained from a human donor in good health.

CDR3 sequence (DNA): TGTGCCTGGACTGGGACTAGCGGAATTCAAGAGACCCAGTACTTC. This encodes CAWTGTSGIQETQYF. The chain has TRBV30 and TRBJ2-5; 11 bases are a match to TRBD2. V trimming: 4 bases; J trimming: 2 bases; junction bases outside the gene matches: 6. The CDR3 contains 15 residues. CDR1 is GTSNPN, CDR2 SVGIG, per germline (reference sequence).

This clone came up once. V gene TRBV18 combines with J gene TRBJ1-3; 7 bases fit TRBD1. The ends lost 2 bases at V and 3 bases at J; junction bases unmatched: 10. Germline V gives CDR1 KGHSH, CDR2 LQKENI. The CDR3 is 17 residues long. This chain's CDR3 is CASSPEGALGNGNTIYF. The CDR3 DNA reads TGTGCCAGCTCACCAGAGGGGGCTTTAGGAAATGGAAACACCATATATTTT.

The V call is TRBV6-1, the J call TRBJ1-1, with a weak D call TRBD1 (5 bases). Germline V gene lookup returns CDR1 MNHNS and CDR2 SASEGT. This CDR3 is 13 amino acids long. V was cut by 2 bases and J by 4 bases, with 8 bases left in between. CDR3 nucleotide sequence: TGTGCCAGCAGTGAAATGGGGGGCACTGAAGCTTTCTTT. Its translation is CASSEMGGTEAFF.

CDR3 protein: CASSSRQVGYEQYF. Here the CDR3 DNA reads TGTGCCAGCAGCTCCCGACAGGTGGGTTACGAGCAGTACTTC. The chain is built from TRBV7-2 and TRBJ2-7; D is possibly TRBD1 (6 bases). V was cut by 4 bases and J by 4 bases, with 14 bases left in between. The CDR3 sequence is 14 residues long. Germline V gives CDR1 SGHTA, CDR2 FQGNSA.

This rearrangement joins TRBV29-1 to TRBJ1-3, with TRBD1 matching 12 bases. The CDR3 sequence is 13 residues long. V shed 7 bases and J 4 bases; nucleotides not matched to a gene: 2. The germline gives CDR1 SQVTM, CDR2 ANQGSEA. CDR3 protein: CSAGTGGGNTIYF. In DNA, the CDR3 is TGCAGCGCAGGGACAGGGGGCGGAAACACCATATATTTT. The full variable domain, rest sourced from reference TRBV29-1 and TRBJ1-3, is SAVISQKPSRDICQRGTSLTIQCQVDSQVTMMFWYRQQPGQSLTLIATANQGSEATYESGFVIDKFPISRPNLTFSTLTVSNMSPEDSSIYLCSAGTGGGNTIYFGEGSWLTVV.

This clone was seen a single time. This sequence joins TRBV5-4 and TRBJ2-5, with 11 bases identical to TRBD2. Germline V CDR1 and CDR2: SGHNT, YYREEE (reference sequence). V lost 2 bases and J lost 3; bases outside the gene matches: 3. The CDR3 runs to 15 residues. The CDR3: CASSFGGLAEETQYF. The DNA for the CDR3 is TGTGCCAGCAGCTTCGGGGGACTAGCGGAAGAGACCCAGTACTTC.

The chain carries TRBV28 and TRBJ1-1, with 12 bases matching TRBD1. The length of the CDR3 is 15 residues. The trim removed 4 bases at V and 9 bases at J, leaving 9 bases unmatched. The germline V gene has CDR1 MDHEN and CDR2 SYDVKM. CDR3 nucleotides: TGTGCCAGCAGTTCCCCGGGACAGGGGGCCTCAAAAGCTTTCTTT. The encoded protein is CASSSPGQGASKAFF. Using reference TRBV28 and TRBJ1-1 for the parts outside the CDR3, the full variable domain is DVKVTQSSRYLVKRTGEKVFLECVQDMDHENMFWYRQDPGLGLRLIYFSYDVKMKEKGDIPEGYSVSREKKERFSLILESASTNQTSMYLCASSSPGQGASKAFFGQGTRLTVV.

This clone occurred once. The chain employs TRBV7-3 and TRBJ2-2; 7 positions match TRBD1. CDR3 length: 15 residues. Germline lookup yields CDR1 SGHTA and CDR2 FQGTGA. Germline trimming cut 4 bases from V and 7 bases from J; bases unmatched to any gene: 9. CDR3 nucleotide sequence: TGTGCCAGCAGCTCCAACGACAGGGTGATCGGGGAGCTGTTTTTT. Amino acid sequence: CASSSNDRVIGELFF. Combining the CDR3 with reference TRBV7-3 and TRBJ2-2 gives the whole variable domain GAGVSQTPSNKVTEKGKYVELRCDPISGHTALYWYRQSLGQGPEFLIYFQGTGAADDSGLPNDRFFAVRPEGSVSTLKIQRTERGDSAVYLCASSSNDRVIGELFFGEGSRLTVL.

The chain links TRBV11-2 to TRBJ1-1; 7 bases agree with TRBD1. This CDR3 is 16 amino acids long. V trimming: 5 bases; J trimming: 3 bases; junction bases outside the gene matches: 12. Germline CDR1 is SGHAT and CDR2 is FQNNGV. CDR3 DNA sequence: TGTGCCAGCAGCAACCGACAGGGACGCTTGTACACTGAAGCTTTCTTT. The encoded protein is CASSNRQGRLYTEAFF.

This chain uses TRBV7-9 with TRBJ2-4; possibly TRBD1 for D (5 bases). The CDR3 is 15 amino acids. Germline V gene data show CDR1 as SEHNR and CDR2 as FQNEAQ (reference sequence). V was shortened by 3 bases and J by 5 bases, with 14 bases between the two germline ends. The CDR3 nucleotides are TGTGCCAGCAGCTTTGATGGGGTGGGGCAAAACATTCAGTACTTC. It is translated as CASSFDGVGQNIQYF.

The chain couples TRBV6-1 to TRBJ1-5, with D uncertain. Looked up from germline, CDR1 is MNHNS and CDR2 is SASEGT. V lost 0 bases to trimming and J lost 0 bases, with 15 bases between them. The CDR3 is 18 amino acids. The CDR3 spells CASSEAEGERYSNQPQHF. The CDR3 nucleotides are TGTGCCAGCAGTGAAGCGGAGGGAGAAAGGTATAGCAATCAGCCCCAGCATTTT.

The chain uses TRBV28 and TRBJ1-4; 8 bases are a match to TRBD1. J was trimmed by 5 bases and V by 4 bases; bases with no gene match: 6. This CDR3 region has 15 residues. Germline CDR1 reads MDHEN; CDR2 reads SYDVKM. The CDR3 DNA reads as TGTGCCAGCAGTTACCAGGGGGCGTCCAATGAAAAACTGTTTTTT. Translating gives CASSYQGASNEKLFF.

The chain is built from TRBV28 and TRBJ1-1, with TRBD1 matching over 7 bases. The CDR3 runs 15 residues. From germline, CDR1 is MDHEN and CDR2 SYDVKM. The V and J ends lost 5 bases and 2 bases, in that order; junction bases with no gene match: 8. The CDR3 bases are TGTGCCAGCAGTCAGAAAGGGACAGCCAACACTGAAGCTTTCTTT. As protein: CASSQKGTANTEAFF.

CDR3 sequence reads: CASSTLIGPGRYGYTF. For the CDR3, the DNA is TGCGCCAGCAGCACCCTCATTGGTCCAGGGCGGTATGGCTACACCTTC. The chain uses TRBV5-1 and TRBJ1-2, with a weak D call TRBD1 (5 bases). In germline, CDR1 is SGHRS, CDR2 YFSETQ. With 4 bases removed from V and 5 bases from J, the gap between germline ends came to 21 bases. The CDR3 is made up of 16 amino acids.

The CDR3 reads CASSLRGPSNEKLFF. As DNA, the CDR3 is TGTGCCAGCAGTTTGCGGGGGCCTTCTAATGAAAAACTGTTTTTT. This rearrangement joins TRBV28 to TRBJ1-4; possible D gene TRBD1, 6 bases. Germline V lookup: CDR1 MDHEN, CDR2 SYDVKM. The CDR3 sequence is 15 residues long. V lost 3 bases and J 3 bases, leaving 11 bases between the germline ends.